A single sample is the source of the 29 T cell receptor beta chains below, sequenced in a study of cytomegalovirus exposure and HLA in healthy donors. The PCR used 60 Vbeta and 13 Jbeta primers. Libraries were prepared by immunoSEQ multiplex PCR; TCRdb keeps only in-frame clonotypes and omits some of them. The repertoire includes 120,000 to 150,000 clones, about 80% of them detected once, and 1.5% to 2.5% sits in the top ten. The material sequenced was PBMCs. These receptors were taken from a woman in her 40s in good health and CMV-seronegative.

The gene calls are TRBV29-1 and TRBJ2-7; TRBD2 matches at 9 bases. There are 16 residues in the CDR3. With V trimmed by 3 bases and J by 0 bases, 9 bases remained unmatched. From germline, CDR1 is SQVTM and CDR2 ANQGSEA. The CDR3 DNA reads TGCAGCGTTGAGATCTTAGCGGGAGTGATCTCCTACGAGCAGTACTTC. This codes for CSVEILAGVISYEQYF.

This clone was found once. This chain connects TRBV9 to TRBJ1-1, with D maybe TRBD1 (6 bases). Between the trimmed V and J ends, which lost 3 bases and 3 bases, there was a span of 12 bases. The CDR3 consists of 14 residues. Germline CDR1 is SGDLS and CDR2 is YYNGEE. The CDR3 protein is CASSGFSGDTEAFF. The CDR3, as DNA: TGTGCCAGCAGCGGGTTCTCAGGGGACACTGAAGCTTTCTTT.

The chain joins TRBV2 to TRBJ2-3, with 7 bases fitting TRBD2. CDR3 size: 19 residues. The germline V gene encodes CDR1 SNHLY and CDR2 FYNNEI. V gave up 7 bases and J gave up 0 bases; unmatched junction bases: 19. The CDR3 is CASIGAGERRRFSTDTQYF. CDR3 DNA: TGTGCCAGCATAGGGGCGGGAGAAAGGAGGCGTTTTAGCACAGATACGCAGTATTTT.

This clone was detected a few times. The rearrangement uses TRBV11-2 and TRBJ2-1; TRBD2 aligns across 10 bases. The CDR3 has 17 amino acids. The germline gives CDR1 SGHAT, CDR2 FQNNGV. V lost 2 bases, J lost 4 bases, and 8 bases stayed unmatched. CDR3 sequence (DNA): TGTGCCAGCAGCTTATCCATCGGGACTAGCGAGTACAATGAGCAGTTCTTC. Translated: CASSLSIGTSEYNEQFF.

The rearrangement links TRBV7-2 to TRBJ1-1; D might be TRBD1 (5 bases). The CDR3 runs to 16 residues. The germline V gene encodes CDR1 SGHTA and CDR2 FQGNSA. Trimming pared 5 bases from V and 4 bases from J, leaving 20 bases between. This CDR3 reads CASSQRAGRWGTEAFF. The CDR3 DNA reads as TGTGCCAGCAGCCAGAGGGCGGGGCGTTGGGGCACTGAAGCTTTCTTT.

The chain couples TRBV4-2 to TRBJ2-7; 10 nucleotides agree with TRBD2. The CDR3 has 17 amino acids. Trimming at V came to 3 bases and at J to 5 bases, leaving 13 bases not matched to a gene. CDR1 LGHNA and CDR2 YNFKEQ come from the germline V gene. Here the CDR3 reads CASSQMGASGSPHEQYF. DNA of the CDR3: TGTGCCAGCAGCCAGATGGGGGCTAGCGGGAGCCCCCACGAGCAGTACTTC.

The chain links TRBV19 to TRBJ2-7, with unresolved D. This CDR3 has 13 amino acids. With 2 bases removed from V and 5 bases from J, the gap between germline ends came to 10 bases. Germline values: CDR1 LNHDA, CDR2 SQIVND (reference sequence). The CDR3 DNA reads as TGTGCCAGTAGTATACGTGTCTACCACGAGCAGTACTTC. Its protein is CASSIRVYHEQYF.

The sample holds one count of this clone. The V gene is TRBV10-3, the J gene TRBJ1-5, with D uncertain. The germline V and J ends were trimmed by 5 bases and 4 bases, with 9 bases remaining between them. There are 13 residues in the CDR3. Germline loops: CDR1 ENHRY, CDR2 SYGVKD. The CDR3 sequence: CAISTDLNQPQHF. CDR3 nucleotide sequence: TGTGCCATCAGTACAGATTTGAATCAGCCCCAGCATTTT.

The chain joins TRBV5-1 to TRBJ2-7; TRBD2 aligns across 9 bases. Germline lookup yields CDR1 SGHRS and CDR2 YFSETQ. This CDR3 has 14 amino acids. The ends lost 0 bases at V and 7 bases at J; junction bases unmatched: 5. CDR3 region: CASSLGDLAGEQYF. In nucleotides, the CDR3 is TGCGCCAGCAGCTTGGGGGATCTAGCGGGGGAGCAGTACTTC.

The sample holds a few counts of this clone. The chain carries TRBV7-8 and TRBJ2-1; tentatively, D is TRBD1 (5 bases). The CDR3 extends over 13 amino acids. V lost 5 bases and J lost 5, with 10 bases in between. CDR1 is SGHVS and CDR2 is FQNEAQ in the germline V gene. The CDR3, as DNA: TGTGCCAGCAGCGGCCGGACACACAATGAGCAGTTCTTC. This translates into CASSGRTHNEQFF.

This chain uses TRBV29-1 with TRBJ1-5; weak D call: TRBD1 (5 bases). With 6 bases removed from V and 6 bases from J, the gap between germline ends came to 21 bases. CDR3 length: 15 amino acids. Germline CDR1 SQVTM, CDR2 ANQGSEA. This CDR3 reads CSVIDQGASGQPQHF. DNA for the CDR3: TGCAGCGTGATAGATCAAGGGGCCTCGGGTCAGCCCCAGCATTTT.

This clone was seen just once. An end of the junction does not agree with germline; a read error may underlie this. The V gene is TRBV7-9, the J gene TRBJ2-2, with D possibly TRBD2 on 5 matching bases. The CDR3 has 15 residues. The germline gives CDR1 SEHNR, CDR2 FQNEAQ (reference sequence). The CDR3 is CSSSFDVRVSGELFF. In DNA form, the CDR3 reads TGTTCCAGCAGCTTCGACGTGAGGGTTTCCGGGGAGCTGTTTTTT.

The chain is built from TRBV10-1 and TRBJ1-1, with D unclear. CDR1 WNHNN and CDR2 SYGVQD come from the germline V gene (reference sequence). Trimming removed 3 bases from V and 1 base from J, with 6 bases in between. The CDR3 totals 13 residues. The CDR3 here is CASSDPGNTEAFF. DNA for the CDR3: TGCGCCAGCAGTGATCCAGGGAACACTGAAGCTTTCTTT.

V gene TRBV7-7 combines with J gene TRBJ1-4, with D unresolved. The germline gives CDR1 SSHAT, CDR2 FNYEAQ (reference sequence). The CDR3 has 13 residues. V dropped 4 bases and J dropped 7 bases, with 10 bases sitting between them. For the CDR3, the DNA is TGTGCCAGCAGCTCCGGGTCCTCTGAAAAACTGTTTTTT. It yields the protein CASSSGSSEKLFF.

Regarding this clone: A junction end diverges from the germline sequence, so it may reflect a read error. V is TRBV15 and J is TRBJ1-5; D may be TRBD1 (5 bases). CDR1 LNHNV and CDR2 YYDKDF come from the germline V gene (reference sequence). CDR3 length: 15 residues. CDR3 amino acids: CATSGDTGDNQPQHF. CDR3 nucleotides: TGTGCCACCAGCGGAGACACAGGAGACAATCAGCCCCAGCATTTT.

The chain is built from TRBV4-3 and TRBJ2-1, with 7 bases matching TRBD2. In germline, CDR1 is LGHNA, CDR2 YSLEER. The CDR3 is 15 residues long. The V segment lost 3 bases and the J segment 5 bases; nucleotides outside the gene matches: 7. In DNA, the CDR3 is TGCGCCAGCAGCCAGGAAGGACTAGTCGACAATGAGCAGTTCTTC. Protein: CASSQEGLVDNEQFF.

This rearrangement joins TRBV7-2 to TRBJ1-2; tentatively, D is TRBD1 (5 bases). The CDR3 consists of 14 residues. Trimming removed 4 bases at V and 4 bases at J, with 13 bases between. The germline CDR1 and CDR2 sequences are SGHTA and FQGNSA. The CDR3 is CASSSPGGGYGYTF. CDR3 DNA: TGTGCCAGCAGCTCACCCGGGGGGGGCTATGGCTACACCTTC.

This rearrangement joins TRBV9 to TRBJ2-1, with D possibly being TRBD2 (6 bases). CDR3 length: 15 residues. V lost 4 bases and J lost 0, with 11 bases in between. The V gene's germline CDR1 is SGDLS and CDR2 YYNGEE. The CDR3 loop is CASSPPGSSYNEQFF. CDR3 coding DNA: TGTGCCAGCAGCCCTCCCGGGAGCTCCTACAATGAGCAGTTCTTC.

This clone appeared once. A read error may produce the germline difference seen at one junction end. This chain joins TRBV28 and TRBJ1-5, with D unresolved. CDR3 length: 14 residues. Per the germline V gene, CDR1 is MDHEN and CDR2 is SYDVKM. The CDR3: CASILQTSNQPQHF. CDR3 in DNA: TGTGCCAGCATTTTACAGACTTCGAATCAGCCCCAGCATTTT.

This chain connects TRBV9 to TRBJ2-7, with D possibly TRBD2 on 5 matching bases. CDR3 length equals 15 residues. V lost 4 bases to trimming and J lost 2 bases, with 16 bases between them. Germline V gives CDR1 SGDLS, CDR2 YYNGEE. Here the CDR3 reads CASSPYGGRAYEQYF. CDR3 DNA sequence: TGTGCCAGCAGCCCGTACGGAGGTAGGGCCTACGAGCAGTACTTC.

This clone was detected only once. The V and J genes are TRBV9 and TRBJ2-3, with a tentative D call TRBD2 (6 bases). Germline V gene data show CDR1 as SGDLS and CDR2 as YYNGEE. This CDR3 spans 17 amino acids. Trimming took off 3 bases at V and 2 bases at J, with 19 bases between the two ends. CDR3 loop: CASSGSGLYHDTDTQYF. The CDR3, as DNA: TGTGCCAGCAGCGGGTCGGGACTCTATCATGACACAGATACGCAGTATTTT.

The chain uses TRBV7-2 and TRBJ2-7; 9 positions agree with TRBD2. Looked up from germline, CDR1 is SGHTA and CDR2 is FQGNSA. The CDR3 sequence is 14 residues long. Trimming cost V 5 bases and J 6 bases; bases outside gene matches: 8. The CDR3 region has the DNA TGTGCCAGCAGCGGGACTAGCCTAGGGCTCGAGCAGTACTTC. This codes for CASSGTSLGLEQYF.

The J gene is TRBJ2-1, the V gene TRBV11-2, with a weak D call TRBD2 (6 bases). Per germline, CDR1 SGHAT and CDR2 FQNNGV. V lost 6 bases, J lost 4 bases, and 13 bases lay in between. The CDR3 runs 14 residues. CDR3 in DNA: TGTGCCAGCAGGCTCGGGACTGTTTACAATGAGCAGTTCTTC. It is translated as CASRLGTVYNEQFF.

This clone was observed a handful of times. This chain uses TRBV7-2 with TRBJ2-7, with D tentatively TRBD2 (6 bases). The CDR3 is 14 amino acids. V was cut by 5 bases and J by 7 bases, with 18 bases left in between. Germline V lookup: CDR1 SGHTA, CDR2 FQGNSA. DNA for the CDR3: TGTGCCAGCAGCCGCGGGGAGCTTAAGTGGGAGCAGTACTTC. This encodes CASSRGELKWEQYF.

The chain has TRBV9 and TRBJ2-5; D possibly corresponds to TRBD2 (5 bases). V was pared by 2 bases and J by 5 bases, with 13 bases between. CDR3 size: 14 residues. CDR1 and CDR2 (germline): SGDLS, YYNGEE. The CDR3 DNA sequence: TGTGCCAGCAGCGTTTACCCCTCGGGGGAGACCCAGTACTTC. Translated: CASSVYPSGETQYF.

V gene TRBV7-3 combines with J gene TRBJ2-7; D not resolved. The V end lost 2 bases, the J end lost 7 bases, and 12 bases lay between the germline ends. The CDR3 covers 13 residues. Germline V gene lookup returns CDR1 SGHTA and CDR2 FQGTGA. CDR3 residues: CASSLLGASEQYF. The CDR3 DNA reads as TGTGCCAGCAGCTTACTCGGTGCGAGTGAGCAGTACTTC.

This clone was found once. The same CDR3 can be traced to other DNA sequences in this sample. This chain joins TRBV5-6 and TRBJ2-7; D may be TRBD2 (6 bases). The CDR3 extends over 13 amino acids. V shed 4 bases and J shed 0 bases, with 8 bases lying between them. The V gene's germline CDR1 is SGHDT and CDR2 YYEEEE. The CDR3 loop reads CASSPGLSYEQYF. CDR3 sequence (DNA): TGTGCCAGCAGCCCGGGACTCTCCTACGAGCAGTACTTC.

This clone has only one observation. The chain has TRBV4-1 and TRBJ1-2; D might be TRBD1 (5 bases). There are 18 residues in the CDR3. V was trimmed by 0 bases and J by 4 bases, leaving 21 bases between them. Germline V lookup: CDR1 MGHRA, CDR2 YSYEKL. The CDR3 region has the DNA TGCGCCAGCAGCCAAGAGAATAGGGGCATGCGTATTTTCTATGGCTACACCTTC. This codes for CASSQENRGMRIFYGYTF.

The chain is built from TRBV18 and TRBJ2-1, with 11 bases that match TRBD2. CDR3 length equals 16 residues. With 0 bases clipped from V and 3 bases from J, the junction kept 1 base outside the gene matches. Germline V gene sequence: CDR1 KGHSH, CDR2 LQKENI. DNA for the CDR3: TGTGCCAGCTCACCACCCGGACTAGCGGGCTACAATGAGCAGTTCTTC. It is translated as CASSPPGLAGYNEQFF. Based on the CDR3 plus reference TRBV18 and TRBJ2-1, the full variable domain is NAGVMQNPRHLVRRRGQEARLRCSPMKGHSHVYWYRQLPEEGLKFMVYLQKENIIDESGMPKERFSAEFPKEGPSILRIQQVVRGDSAAYFCASSPPGLAGYNEQFFGPGTRLTVL.